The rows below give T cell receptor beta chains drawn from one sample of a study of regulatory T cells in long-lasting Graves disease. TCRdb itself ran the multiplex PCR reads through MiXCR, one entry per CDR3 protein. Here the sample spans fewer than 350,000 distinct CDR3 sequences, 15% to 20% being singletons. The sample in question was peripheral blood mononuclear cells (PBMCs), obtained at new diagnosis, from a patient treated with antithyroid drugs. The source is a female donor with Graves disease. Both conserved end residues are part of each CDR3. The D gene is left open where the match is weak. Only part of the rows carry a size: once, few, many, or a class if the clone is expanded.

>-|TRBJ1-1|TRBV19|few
TGTGCCAGTGAGGTCGGGGGGGGAAACACTGAAGCTTTCTTT
CASEVGGGNTEAFF
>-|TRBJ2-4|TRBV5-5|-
TGTGCCAGCAGCTTGGGGACAGTAGGTATTCAGTACTTC
CASSLGTVGIQYF
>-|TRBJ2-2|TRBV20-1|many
TGCAGTGCTAGAGATCGTCGGGTGTCAGCGAACACCGGGGAGCTGTTTTTT
CSARDRRVSANTGELFF
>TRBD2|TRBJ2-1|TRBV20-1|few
TGCAGTGCCATCGGACTAGCAGGAGAGCAGTTCTTC
CSAIGLAGEQFF
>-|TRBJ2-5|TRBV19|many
TGTGCCAGTAGTATAGCGGTTCAAGAGACCCAGTACTTC
CASSIAVQETQYF
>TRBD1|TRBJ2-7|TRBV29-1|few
TGCAGCGTCAGAGACAGGGACTACGAGCAGTACTTC
CSVRDRDYEQYF
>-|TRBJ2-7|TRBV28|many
TGTGCCAGCAGCCCGGGAGACTACTCCTACGAGCAGTACTTC
CASSPGDYSYEQYF
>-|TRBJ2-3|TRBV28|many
TGTGCCAGCAGCACAGGGGGGGGAGCCACAGATACGCAGTATTTT
CASSTGGGATDTQYF
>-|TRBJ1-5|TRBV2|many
TGTGCCAGCAGTGTGGGACTTCATAGCAATCAGCCCCAGCATTTT
CASSVGLHSNQPQHF
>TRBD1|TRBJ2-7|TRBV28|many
TGTGCCAGCAGCATTGACAGGGGAACATATTCGAACTACGAGCAGTACTTC
CASSIDRGTYSNYEQYF
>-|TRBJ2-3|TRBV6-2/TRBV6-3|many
TGTGCCAGCAGTTACTCTCGAGATACGCAGTATTTT
CASSYSRDTQYF
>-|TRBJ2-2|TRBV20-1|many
TGCAGTGCTAGACCTCTCAAGAACACCGGGGAGCTGTTTTTT
CSARPLKNTGELFF
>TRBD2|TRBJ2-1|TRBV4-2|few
TGTGCCAGCAGCCAAGAAGCTAGCGGGAGCTACAATGAGCAGTTCTTC
CASSQEASGSYNEQFF
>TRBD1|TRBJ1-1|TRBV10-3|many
TGTGCCACCGTCGACAGGGGGGACAAGGCTTTCTTT
CATVDRGDKAFF
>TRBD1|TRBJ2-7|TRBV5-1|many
TGCGCCAGCAGCTTGGGACAGGGACAAACGCCGTACGAGCAGTACTTC
CASSLGQGQTPYEQYF
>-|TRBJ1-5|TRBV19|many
TGTGCCAGTAGTAGGGAGGGGGGCGTTAAGCCCCAGCATTTT
CASSREGGVKPQHF
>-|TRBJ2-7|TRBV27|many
TGTGCCAGCAGTTCCGCAGGGGCATACGAGCAGTACTTC
CASSSAGAYEQYF